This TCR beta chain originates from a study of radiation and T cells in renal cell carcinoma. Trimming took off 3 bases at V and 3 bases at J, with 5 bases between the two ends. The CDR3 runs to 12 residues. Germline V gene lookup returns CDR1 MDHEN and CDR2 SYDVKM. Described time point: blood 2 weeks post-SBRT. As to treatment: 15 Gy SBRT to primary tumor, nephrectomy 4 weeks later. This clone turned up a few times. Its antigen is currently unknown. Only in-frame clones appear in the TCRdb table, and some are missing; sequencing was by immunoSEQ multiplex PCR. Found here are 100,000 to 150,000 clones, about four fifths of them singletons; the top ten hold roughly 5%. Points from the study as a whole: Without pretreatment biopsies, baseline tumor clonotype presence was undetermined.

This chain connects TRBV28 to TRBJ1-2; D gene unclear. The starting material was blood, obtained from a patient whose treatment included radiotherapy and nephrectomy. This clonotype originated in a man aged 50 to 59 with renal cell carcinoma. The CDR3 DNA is TGTGCCAGCAGTTTTAGGCACTATGGCTACACCTTC. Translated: CASSFRHYGYTF.